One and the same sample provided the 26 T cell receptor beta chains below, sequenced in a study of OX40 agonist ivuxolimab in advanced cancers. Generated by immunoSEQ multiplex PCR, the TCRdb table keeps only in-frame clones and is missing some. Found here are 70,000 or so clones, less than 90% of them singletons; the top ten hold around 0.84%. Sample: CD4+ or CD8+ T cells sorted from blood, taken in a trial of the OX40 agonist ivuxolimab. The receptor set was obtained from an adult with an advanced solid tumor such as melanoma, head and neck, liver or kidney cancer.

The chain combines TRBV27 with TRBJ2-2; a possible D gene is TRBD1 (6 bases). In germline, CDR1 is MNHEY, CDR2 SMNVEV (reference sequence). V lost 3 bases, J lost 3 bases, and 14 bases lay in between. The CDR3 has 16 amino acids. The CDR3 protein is CASSFQQGAYTGELFF. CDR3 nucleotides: TGTGCCAGCAGTTTTCAACAGGGAGCTTACACCGGGGAGCTGTTTTTT.

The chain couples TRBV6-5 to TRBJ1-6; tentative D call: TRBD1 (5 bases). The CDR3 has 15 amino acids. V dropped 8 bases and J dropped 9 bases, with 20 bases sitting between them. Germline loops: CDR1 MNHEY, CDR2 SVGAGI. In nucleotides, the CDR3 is TGTGCCAGCGATCAAGCGGTCAGGGTCTTTTCACCCCTCCACTTT. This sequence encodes CASDQAVRVFSPLHF.

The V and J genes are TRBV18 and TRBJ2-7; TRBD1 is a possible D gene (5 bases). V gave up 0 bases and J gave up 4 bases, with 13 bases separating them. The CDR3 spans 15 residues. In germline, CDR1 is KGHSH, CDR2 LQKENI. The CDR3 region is CASSPPHDSGYEQYF. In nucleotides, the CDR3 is TGTGCCAGCTCACCACCGCACGACAGTGGTTACGAGCAGTACTTC.

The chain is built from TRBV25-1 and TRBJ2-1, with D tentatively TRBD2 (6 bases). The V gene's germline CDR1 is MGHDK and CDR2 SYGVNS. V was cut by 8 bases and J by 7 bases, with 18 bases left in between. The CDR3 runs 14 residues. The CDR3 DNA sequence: TGTGCCAGCCGGGACTCCCGACGAGGGAATGAGCAGTTCTTC. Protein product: CASRDSRRGNEQFF.

Here the CDR3 DNA reads TGTGCCAGCAGCCCCGACATCTACACTGAAGCTTTCTTT. Its protein product is CASSPDIYTEAFF. The chain employs TRBV5-6 and TRBJ1-1; unclear D gene. Germline lookup yields CDR1 SGHDT and CDR2 YYEEEE. V lost 4 bases to trimming and J lost 3 bases, with 10 bases between them. This CDR3 contains 13 residues.

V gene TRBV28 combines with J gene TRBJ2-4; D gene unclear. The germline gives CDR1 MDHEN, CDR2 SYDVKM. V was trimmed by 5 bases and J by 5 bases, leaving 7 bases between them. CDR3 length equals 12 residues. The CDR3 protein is CASSRSENIQYF. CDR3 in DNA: TGTGCCAGCAGTCGATCAGAAAACATTCAGTACTTC.

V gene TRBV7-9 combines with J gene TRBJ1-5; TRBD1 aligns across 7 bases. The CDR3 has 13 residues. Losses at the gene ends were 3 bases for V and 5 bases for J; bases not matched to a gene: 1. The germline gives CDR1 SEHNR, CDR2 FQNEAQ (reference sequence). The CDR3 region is CASSFQGDQPQHF. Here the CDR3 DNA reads TGTGCCAGCAGCTTCCAGGGGGATCAGCCCCAGCATTTT.

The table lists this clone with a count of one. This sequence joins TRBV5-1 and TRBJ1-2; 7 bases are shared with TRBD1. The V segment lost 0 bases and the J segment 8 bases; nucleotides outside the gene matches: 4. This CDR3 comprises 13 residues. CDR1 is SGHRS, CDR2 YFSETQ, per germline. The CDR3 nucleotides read TGCGCCAGCAGCTTGGAGGGGGCTCACGGCTACACCTTC. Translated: CASSLEGAHGYTF.

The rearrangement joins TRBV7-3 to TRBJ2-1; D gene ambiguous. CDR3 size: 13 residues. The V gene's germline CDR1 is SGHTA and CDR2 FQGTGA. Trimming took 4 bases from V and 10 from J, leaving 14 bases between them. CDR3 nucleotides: TGTGCCAGCAGCTCCCCCCAGGTGGAAGAGCAGTTCTTC. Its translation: CASSSPQVEEQFF.

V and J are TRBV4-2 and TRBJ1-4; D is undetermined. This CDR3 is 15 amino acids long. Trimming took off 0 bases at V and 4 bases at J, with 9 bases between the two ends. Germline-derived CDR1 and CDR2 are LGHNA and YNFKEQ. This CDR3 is CASSQDRKSNEKLFF. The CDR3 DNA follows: TGTGCCAGCAGCCAAGATCGGAAAAGTAATGAAAAACTGTTTTTT.

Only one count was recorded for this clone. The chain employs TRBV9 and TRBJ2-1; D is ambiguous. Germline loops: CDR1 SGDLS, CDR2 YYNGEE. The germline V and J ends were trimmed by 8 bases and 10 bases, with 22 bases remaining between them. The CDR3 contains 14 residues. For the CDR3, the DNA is TGTGCCAGTAAGGAGTCCCCAACCGTAGGGGAGCAGTTCTTC. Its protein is CASKESPTVGEQFF.

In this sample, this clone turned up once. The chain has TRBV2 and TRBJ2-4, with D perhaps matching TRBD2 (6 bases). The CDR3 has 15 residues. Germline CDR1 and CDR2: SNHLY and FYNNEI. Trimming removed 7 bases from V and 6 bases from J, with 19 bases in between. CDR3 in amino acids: CASIEPGLPLNIQYF. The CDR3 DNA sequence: TGTGCCAGCATCGAGCCGGGACTCCCCTTAAACATTCAGTACTTC.

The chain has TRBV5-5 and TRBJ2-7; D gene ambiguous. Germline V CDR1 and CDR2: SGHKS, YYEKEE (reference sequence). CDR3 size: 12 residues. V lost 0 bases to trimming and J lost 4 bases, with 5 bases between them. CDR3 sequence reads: CASSLAQYEQYF. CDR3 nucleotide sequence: TGTGCCAGCAGCTTGGCTCAGTACGAGCAGTACTTC.

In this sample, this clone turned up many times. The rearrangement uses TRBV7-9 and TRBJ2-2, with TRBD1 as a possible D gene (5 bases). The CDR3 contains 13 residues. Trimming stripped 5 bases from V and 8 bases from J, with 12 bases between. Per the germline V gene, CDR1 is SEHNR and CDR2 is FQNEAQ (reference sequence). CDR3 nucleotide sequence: TGTGCCAGCAGCCCTCAGGGTAGAGGGGAGCTGTTTTTT. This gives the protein CASSPQGRGELFF.

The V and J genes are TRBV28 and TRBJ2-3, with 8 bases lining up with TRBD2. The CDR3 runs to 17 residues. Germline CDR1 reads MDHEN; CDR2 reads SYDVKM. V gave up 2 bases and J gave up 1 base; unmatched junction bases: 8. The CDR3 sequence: CASSLVVSGGGTDTQYF. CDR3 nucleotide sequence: TGTGCCAGCAGTTTAGTAGTGAGCGGGGGAGGCACAGATACGCAGTATTTT.

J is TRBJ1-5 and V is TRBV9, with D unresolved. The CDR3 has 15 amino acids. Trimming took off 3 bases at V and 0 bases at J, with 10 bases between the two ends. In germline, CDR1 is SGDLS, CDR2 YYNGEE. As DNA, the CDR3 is TGTGCCAGCAGCGCGACGGGGAATAGCAATCAGCCCCAGCATTTT. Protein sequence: CASSATGNSNQPQHF.

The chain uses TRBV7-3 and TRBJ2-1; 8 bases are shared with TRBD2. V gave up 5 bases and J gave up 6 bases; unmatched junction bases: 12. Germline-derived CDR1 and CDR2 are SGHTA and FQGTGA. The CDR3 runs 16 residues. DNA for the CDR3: TGTGCCAGCAGCACCTTAGCGGGGAGGAACCTCAATGAGCAGTTCTTC. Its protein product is CASSTLAGRNLNEQFF.

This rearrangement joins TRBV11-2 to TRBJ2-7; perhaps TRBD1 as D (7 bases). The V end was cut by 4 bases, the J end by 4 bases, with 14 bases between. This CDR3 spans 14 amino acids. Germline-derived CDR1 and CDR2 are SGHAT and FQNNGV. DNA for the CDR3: TGTGCCAGCAGCTCACAGGGGAGGTGGTACGAGCAGTACTTC. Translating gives CASSSQGRWYEQYF.

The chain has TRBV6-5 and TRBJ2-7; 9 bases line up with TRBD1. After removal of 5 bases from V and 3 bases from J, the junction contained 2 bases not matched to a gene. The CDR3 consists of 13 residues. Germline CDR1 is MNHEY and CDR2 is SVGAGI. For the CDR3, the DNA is TGTGCCAGCAGTCCGGACAGGGGCTACGAGCAGTACTTC. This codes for CASSPDRGYEQYF.

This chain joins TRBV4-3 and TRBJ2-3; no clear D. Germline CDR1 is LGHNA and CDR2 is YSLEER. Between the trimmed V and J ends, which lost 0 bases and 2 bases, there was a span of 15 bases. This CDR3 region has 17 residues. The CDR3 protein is CASSQDPLGPATDTQYF. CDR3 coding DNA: TGCGCCAGCAGCCAAGATCCTTTAGGACCAGCCACAGATACGCAGTATTTT.

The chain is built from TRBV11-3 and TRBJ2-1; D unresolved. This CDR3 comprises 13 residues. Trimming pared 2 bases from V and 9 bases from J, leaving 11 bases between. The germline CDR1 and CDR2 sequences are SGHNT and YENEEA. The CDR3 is CASSLRNSGEQFF. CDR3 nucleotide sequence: TGTGCCAGCAGCTTAAGGAATTCCGGTGAGCAGTTCTTC.

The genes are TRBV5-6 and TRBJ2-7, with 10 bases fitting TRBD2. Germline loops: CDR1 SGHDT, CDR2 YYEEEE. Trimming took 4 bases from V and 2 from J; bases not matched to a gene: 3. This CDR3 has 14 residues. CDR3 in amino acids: CASSRLAGAYEQYF. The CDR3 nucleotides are TGTGCCAGCAGCCGTCTAGCGGGAGCCTACGAGCAGTACTTC. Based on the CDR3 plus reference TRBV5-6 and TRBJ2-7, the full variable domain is DAGVTQSPTHLIKTRGQQVTLRCSPKSGHDTVSWYQQALGQGPQFIFQYYEEEERQRGNFPDRFSGHQFPNYSSELNVNALLLGDSALYLCASSRLAGAYEQYFGPGTRLTVT.

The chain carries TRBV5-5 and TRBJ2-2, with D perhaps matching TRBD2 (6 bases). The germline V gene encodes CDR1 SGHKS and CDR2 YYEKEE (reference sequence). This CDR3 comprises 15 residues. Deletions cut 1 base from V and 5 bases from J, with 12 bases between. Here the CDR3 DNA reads TGTGCCAGCAGCTTGACTAGCTTGGGGACCGGGGAGCTGTTTTTT. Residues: CASSLTSLGTGELFF. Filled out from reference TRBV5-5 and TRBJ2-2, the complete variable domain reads DAGVTQSPTHLIKTRGQQVTLRCSPISGHKSVSWYQQVLGQGPQFIFQYYEKEERGRGNFPDRFSARQFPNYSSELNVNALLLGDSALYLCASSLTSLGTGELFFGEGSRLTVL.

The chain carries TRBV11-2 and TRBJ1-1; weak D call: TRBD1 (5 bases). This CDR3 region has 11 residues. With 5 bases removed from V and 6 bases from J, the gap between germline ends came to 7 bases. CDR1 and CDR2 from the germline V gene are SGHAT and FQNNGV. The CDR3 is CASSVGPEAFF. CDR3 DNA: TGTGCCAGCAGCGTGGGACCTGAAGCTTTCTTT.

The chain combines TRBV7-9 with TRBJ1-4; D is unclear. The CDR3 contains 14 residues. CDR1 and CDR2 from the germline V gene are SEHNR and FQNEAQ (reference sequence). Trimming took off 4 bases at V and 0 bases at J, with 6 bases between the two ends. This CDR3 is CASSWVATNEKLFF. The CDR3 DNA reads TGTGCCAGCAGCTGGGTCGCAACTAATGAAAAACTGTTTTTT. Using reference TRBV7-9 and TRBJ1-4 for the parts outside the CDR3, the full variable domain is DTGVSQNPRHKITKRGQNVTFRCDPISEHNRLYWYRQTLGQGPEFLTYFQNEAQLEKSRLLSDRFSAERPKGSFSTLEIQRTEQGDSAMYLCASSWVATNEKLFFGSGTQLSVL.

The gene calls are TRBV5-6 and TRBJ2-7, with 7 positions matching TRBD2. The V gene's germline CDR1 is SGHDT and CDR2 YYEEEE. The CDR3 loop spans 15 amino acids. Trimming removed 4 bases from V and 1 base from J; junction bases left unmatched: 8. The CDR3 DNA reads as TGTGCCAGCAGCCGGCCGGCTAGCGGTTCCTACGAGCAGTACTTC. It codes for CASSRPASGSYEQYF.